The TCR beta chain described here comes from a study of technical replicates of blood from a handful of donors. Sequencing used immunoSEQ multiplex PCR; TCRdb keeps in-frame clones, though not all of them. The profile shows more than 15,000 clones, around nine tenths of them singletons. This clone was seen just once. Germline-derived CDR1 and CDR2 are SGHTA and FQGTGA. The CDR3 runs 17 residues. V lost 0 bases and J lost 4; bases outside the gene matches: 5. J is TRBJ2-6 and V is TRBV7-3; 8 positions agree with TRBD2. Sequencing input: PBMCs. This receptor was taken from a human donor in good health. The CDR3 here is CASSLTPTSAGANVLTF. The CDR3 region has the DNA TGTGCCAGCAGCTTAACCCCGACTAGCGCGGGGGCCAACGTCCTGACTTTC. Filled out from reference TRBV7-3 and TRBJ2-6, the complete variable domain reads GAGVSQTPSNKVTEKGKYVELRCDPISGHTALYWYRQSLGQGPEFLIYFQGTGAADDSGLPNDRFFAVRPEGSVSTLKIQRTERGDSAVYLCASSLTPTSAGANVLTFGAGSRLTVL.